What follows are 30 T cell receptor beta chains derived from one specimen sequenced in a study of beta chain features in type 1 diabetes (dated by TCRdb to about 2018). The receptor library was made with the immunoSEQ multiplex PCR assay. The entire isolated RNA was reverse transcribed using the High Capacity cDNA Reverse Transcription Kit, and thus expressed TCRB transcripts were sequenced. This immuneACCESS table, as held by TCRdb, lists in-frame sequences with V and J called but not all clones. Of the missing ones, under half trace to an unresolved V gene in checked studies; the others have no known cause. Counted in this sample were 680,000 or so clones; roughly 16% of them appeared once. The top ten constitute 0.07% to 0.095% of the sample. Source material: naive CD4+ T cells from blood. The cell subset or site label, read with the paper, signifies: true naive CD4+ T cells. The receptors originated from a man aged 18 to 35 in good health.

This clone came up a few times. The gene calls are TRBV2 and TRBJ2-7; the match to TRBD1 covers 9 bases. CDR3 length equals 15 residues. Per germline, CDR1 SNHLY and CDR2 FYNNEI. V was clipped by 5 bases and J by 2 bases; unmatched bases: 7. For the CDR3, the DNA is TGTGCCAGCAGTAGCCGGACAGGGGAACCCTACGAGCAGTACTTC. This sequence encodes CASSSRTGEPYEQYF.

This chain uses TRBV7-2 with TRBJ1-2; D is uncertain. This CDR3 has 14 residues. CDR1 and CDR2 from the germline V gene are SGHTA and FQGNSA. Trimming cost V 3 bases and J 2 bases, with 10 bases left between them. The CDR3 DNA reads as TGTGCCAGCAGCTTGTACCAATCCAACTATGGCTACACCTTC. Amino acid sequence: CASSLYQSNYGYTF.

This clone showed up just a few times. The V and J genes are TRBV15 and TRBJ2-7; D gene ambiguous. The CDR3 totals 15 residues. V lost 0 bases to trimming and J lost 1 base, with 10 bases between them. Germline V gives CDR1 LNHNV, CDR2 YYDKDF (reference sequence). In nucleotides, the CDR3 is TGTGCCACCAGCAGAGACGTGGGCAGATCCTACGAGCAGTACTTC. Translating gives CATSRDVGRSYEQYF.

This clone was counted a few times. The chain uses TRBV5-1 and TRBJ2-7, with TRBD2 as a possible D gene (6 bases). Germline V CDR1 and CDR2: SGHRS, YFSETQ. The CDR3 totals 15 residues. V was pared by 4 bases and J by 7 bases, with 21 bases between. The CDR3 nucleotides are TGCGCCAGCAGCACCGACAGCCGAGGAGGGCTAGAGCAGTACTTC. Protein sequence: CASSTDSRGGLEQYF. The full variable domain, with the rest looked up from reference TRBV5-1 and TRBJ2-7, is KAGVTQTPRYLIKTRGQQVTLSCSPISGHRSVSWYQQTPGQGLQFLFEYFSETQRNKGNFPGRFSGRQFSNSRSEMNVSTLELGDSALYLCASSTDSRGGLEQYFGPGTRLTVT.

This clone was seen a handful of times. The V call is TRBV14, the J call TRBJ2-7; D is unclear. This CDR3 is 15 amino acids long. V was pared by 1 base and J by 3 bases, with 13 bases between. Germline CDR1 and CDR2: SGHDN and FVKESK. CDR3 sequence (DNA): TGTGCCAGCAGCCAAGTGGGCAGAAAGTACTACGAGCAGTACTTC. As protein: CASSQVGRKYYEQYF. The full variable domain, completed using reference TRBV14 and TRBJ2-7, is EAGVTQFPSHSVIEKGQTVTLRCDPISGHDNLYWYRRVMGKEIKFLLHFVKESKQDESGMPNNRFLAERTGGTYSTLKVQPAELEDSGVYFCASSQVGRKYYEQYFGPGTRLTVT.

The chain has TRBV6-5 and TRBJ2-5, with D possibly being TRBD1 (6 bases). CDR3 length: 16 residues. Trimming took 2 bases from V and 4 from J, leaving 17 bases between them. Per the germline V gene, CDR1 is MNHEY and CDR2 is SVGAGI. CDR3 sequence reads: CASSYGQGRVRETQYF. The CDR3 DNA reads TGTGCCAGCAGTTACGGGCAGGGGCGTGTACGAGAGACCCAGTACTTC.

This clone was seen a handful of times. CDR3 nucleotide sequence: TGTGCCAGCAGTAAACGACAGGGGTACCAGCCCCAGCATTTT. Its protein is CASSKRQGYQPQHF. The rearrangement joins TRBV2 to TRBJ1-5; 8 bases match TRBD1. The CDR3 spans 14 residues. V dropped 5 bases and J dropped 7; count of bases not matched to a gene: 7. CDR1 and CDR2 from the germline V gene are SNHLY and FYNNEI.

The rearrangement links TRBV2 to TRBJ2-6; TRBD1 matches 8 bases. The CDR3 loop spans 18 amino acids. Germline CDR1 and CDR2: SNHLY and FYNNEI. Germline trimming cut 5 bases from V and 0 bases from J; bases unmatched to any gene: 9. CDR3 sequence reads: CASSSSGTGGSGANVLTF. CDR3 DNA: TGTGCCAGCAGTTCCTCCGGGACAGGTGGCTCTGGGGCCAACGTCCTGACTTTC.

This clone has only a few counts. J is TRBJ2-7 and V is TRBV7-9; no clear D. The CDR3 length is 16 residues. Trimming took off 0 bases at V and 2 bases at J, with 14 bases between the two ends. CDR1 is SEHNR and CDR2 is FQNEAQ in the germline V gene (reference sequence). For the CDR3, the DNA is TGTGCCAGCAGCTTAGCGAGAGGAGTCGGTCCCTACGAGCAGTACTTC. It specifies CASSLARGVGPYEQYF.

The chain recombines TRBV5-4 with TRBJ2-1; 8 positions match TRBD1. The CDR3 is 12 amino acids. Trimming removed 9 bases from V and 7 bases from J; junction bases left unmatched: 6. Per the germline V gene, CDR1 is SGHNT and CDR2 is YYREEE (reference sequence). CDR3 DNA sequence: TGTGCCACCTGGGACAGGAATAATGAGCAGTTCTTC. Translated, it gives CATWDRNNEQFF. The full variable domain, rest sourced from reference TRBV5-4 and TRBJ2-1, is ETGVTQSPTHLIKTRGQQVTLRCSSQSGHNTVSWYQQALGQGPQFIFQYYREEENGRGNFPPRFSGLQFPNYSSELNVNALELDDSALYLCATWDRNNEQFFGPGTRLTVL.

The CDR3 here is CASSSTHNYGYTF. The CDR3 DNA reads as TGTGCCAGCAGTAGCACCCATAACTATGGCTACACCTTC. The V and J genes are TRBV6-5 and TRBJ1-2; D gene ambiguous. The CDR3 runs 13 residues. With 5 bases removed from V and 1 base from J, the gap between germline ends came to 8 bases. Germline V gene lookup returns CDR1 MNHEY and CDR2 SVGAGI.

V and J are TRBV18 and TRBJ2-3, with a possible D match to TRBD1 (5 bases). Per the germline V gene, CDR1 is KGHSH and CDR2 is LQKENI. This CDR3 comprises 14 residues. Trimming stripped 2 bases from V and 1 base from J, with 7 bases between. CDR3 coding DNA: TGTGCCAGCTCACCAACAGGCCGCACAGATACGCAGTATTTT. Translated: CASSPTGRTDTQYF.

The chain combines TRBV7-9 with TRBJ1-4, with 9 bases that match TRBD1. Germline CDR1 is SEHNR and CDR2 is FQNEAQ (reference sequence). J was trimmed by 5 bases and V by 5 bases; bases with no gene match: 3. There are 14 residues in the CDR3. The CDR3 DNA follows: TGTGCCAGCAGCAGGGACAGGGTCAATGAAAAACTGTTTTTT. Encoded protein: CASSRDRVNEKLFF.

This clone turned up a few times. This sequence joins TRBV4-3 and TRBJ1-2, with D unclear. CDR1 is LGHNA and CDR2 is YSLEER in the germline V gene. V was pared by 0 bases and J by 0 bases, with 8 bases between. The CDR3 sequence is 15 residues long. CDR3 sequence: CASSQEQNANYGYTF. In DNA, the CDR3 is TGCGCCAGCAGCCAAGAACAGAACGCTAACTATGGCTACACCTTC.

The gene calls are TRBV29-1 and TRBJ1-2; D unresolved. V lost 4 bases to trimming and J lost 10 bases, with 4 bases between them. The CDR3 loop spans 8 amino acids. Germline CDR1 SQVTM, CDR2 ANQGSEA. CDR3 nucleotide sequence: TGCAGCGTTGGGGTCTACACCTTC. It translates to CSVGVYTF. Full variable domain (missing parts from reference TRBV29-1 and TRBJ1-2): SAVISQKPSRDICQRGTSLTIQCQVDSQVTMMFWYRQQPGQSLTLIATANQGSEATYESGFVIDKFPISRPNLTFSTLTVSNMSPEDSSIYLCSVGVYTFGSGTRLTVV.

The chain uses TRBV30 and TRBJ2-7; a possible D gene is TRBD2 (6 bases). V was trimmed by 0 bases and J by 2 bases, leaving 11 bases between them. The CDR3 extends over 14 amino acids. Germline CDR1 GTSNPN, CDR2 SVGIG (reference sequence). The CDR3 protein is CAWSVLGGTYEQYF. The CDR3 region has the DNA TGTGCCTGGAGTGTACTCGGCGGGACCTACGAGCAGTACTTC. Variable domain in full (rest from reference TRBV30 and TRBJ2-7): SQTIHQWPATLVQPVGSPLSLECTVEGTSNPNLYWYRQAAGRGLQLLFYSVGIGQISSEVPQNLSASRPQDRQFILSSKKLLLSDSGFYLCAWSVLGGTYEQYFGPGTRLTVT.

The rearrangement uses TRBV5-1 and TRBJ1-4, with D hard to call. Trimming took off 4 bases at V and 6 bases at J, with 16 bases between the two ends. Germline V gives CDR1 SGHRS, CDR2 YFSETQ. The CDR3 totals 15 residues. The CDR3 nucleotides read TGCGCCAGCAGCAGAAGCCGAGGAGGGTATGAAAAACTGTTTTTT. This encodes CASSRSRGGYEKLFF.

This chain connects TRBV4-3 to TRBJ2-1; no clear D gene. Trimming cost V 0 bases and J 4 bases, with 10 bases left between them. The CDR3 is 15 amino acids. Germline V CDR1 and CDR2: LGHNA, YSLEER. As DNA, the CDR3 is TGCGCCAGCAGCCAAGACCGACACAATTACAATGAGCAGTTCTTC. This sequence encodes CASSQDRHNYNEQFF.

This clone occurred a few times. The CDR3, as DNA: TGTGCCAGCAGCTTAAGAGTCAGAGACCGGGTGTACACTGAAGCTTTCTTT. Translating gives CASSLRVRDRVYTEAFF. J is TRBJ1-1 and V is TRBV7-3; D is unclear. V lost 1 base, J lost 3 bases, and 18 bases lay in between. Germline-derived CDR1 and CDR2 are SGHTA and FQGTGA. There are 17 residues in the CDR3.

V gene TRBV4-2 combines with J gene TRBJ1-2, with D unclear. Trimming stripped 4 bases from V and 8 bases from J, with 17 bases between. Germline V CDR1 and CDR2: LGHNA, YNFKEQ. The CDR3 extends over 14 amino acids. The CDR3 DNA sequence: TGTGCCAGCAGCCCCACCCCCGAGGTGGGGGGCTACACCTTC. It specifies CASSPTPEVGGYTF.

V gene TRBV27 combines with J gene TRBJ1-4, with D unresolved. The V gene lost 4 bases and the J gene lost 3 bases, with 9 bases spanning the gap. The CDR3 length is 14 residues. Germline CDR1 and CDR2: MNHEY and SMNVEV (reference sequence). CDR3 region: CASSSRRPNEKLFF. CDR3 bases: TGTGCCAGCAGTTCCAGGAGGCCTAATGAAAAACTGTTTTTT.

The chain is built from TRBV5-8 and TRBJ2-5; 7 nucleotides agree with TRBD2. Per the germline V gene, CDR1 is SGHTS and CDR2 is YDEGEE. V was clipped by 0 bases and J by 3 bases; unmatched bases: 2. The CDR3 length is 14 residues. This CDR3 reads CASSLGLAKETQYF. The CDR3 DNA follows: TGTGCCAGCAGCTTGGGACTAGCCAAAGAGACCCAGTACTTC.

The sample holds a few counts of this clone. V usage is TRBV5-1 and J usage is TRBJ2-5; D is possibly TRBD1 or TRBD2 (5 bases each). Per germline, CDR1 SGHRS and CDR2 YFSETQ. The V gene lost 0 bases and the J gene lost 4 bases, with 13 bases spanning the gap. The CDR3 runs to 15 residues. The CDR3 loop is CASSLAVGTPETQYF. The CDR3, as DNA: TGCGCCAGCAGCTTGGCGGTCGGGACCCCAGAGACCCAGTACTTC.

This chain joins TRBV29-1 and TRBJ1-1, with D possibly TRBD1 on 5 matching bases. The V gene lost 6 bases and the J gene lost 4 bases, with 15 bases spanning the gap. Germline loops: CDR1 SQVTM, CDR2 ANQGSEA. The CDR3 spans 13 residues. CDR3: CSVGRAAGTEAFF. The DNA of the CDR3 is TGCAGCGTGGGGCGGGCAGCCGGCACTGAAGCTTTCTTT.

This clone was detected only a few times. This chain links TRBV27 with TRBJ2-3; perhaps TRBD1 as D (5 bases). V shed 6 bases and J shed 7 bases, with 17 bases lying between them. This CDR3 contains 14 residues. Germline CDR1 MNHEY, CDR2 SMNVEV (reference sequence). CDR3 sequence: CASRDNAAIHTQYF. CDR3 in DNA: TGTGCCAGCAGGGACAACGCGGCCATCCATACGCAGTATTTT.

This clone was seen only a few times. This chain links TRBV6-5 with TRBJ2-1; TRBD2 matches 10 bases. V shed 4 bases and J 1 base; nucleotides not matched to a gene: 4. The CDR3 has 16 residues. Germline CDR1 reads MNHEY; CDR2 reads SVGAGI. For the CDR3, the DNA is TGTGCCAGCAGTTCTAGCGGGAGAAGGTCCTACAATGAGCAGTTCTTC. Encoded protein: CASSSSGRRSYNEQFF.

In its sample, this clone was seen a few times. The V gene is TRBV21-1, the J gene TRBJ1-4. TRBV21-1 is recorded as a pseudogene. CDR3 length equals 15 residues. The CDR3 DNA is TGTGCCAGCAGCAAAGAGGTCGGGGAGTATGAAAAACTGTTTTTT. Its protein is CASSKEVGEYEKLFF.

The chain couples TRBV5-1 to TRBJ1-1; tentative D call: TRBD1 (6 bases). This CDR3 spans 14 amino acids. CDR1 is SGHRS and CDR2 is YFSETQ in the germline V gene. V dropped 5 bases and J dropped 2 bases, with 13 bases sitting between them. CDR3 sequence (DNA): TGCGCCAGCAGGTTTGGACAGTCTAACACTGAAGCTTTCTTT. Its translation is CASRFGQSNTEAFF.

This clone was detected only a few times. The chain recombines TRBV28 with TRBJ2-7, with D possibly matching TRBD1 (5 bases). Trimming pared 5 bases from V and 12 bases from J, leaving 17 bases between. The germline V gene encodes CDR1 MDHEN and CDR2 SYDVKM. The CDR3 extends over 12 amino acids. Here the CDR3 reads CASSPKRQSSYF. The CDR3 nucleotides read TGTGCCAGCAGTCCTAAAAGACAGTCCTCGTACTTC. Full variable domain (outside the CDR3, taken from reference TRBV28 and TRBJ2-7): DVKVTQSSRYLVKRTGEKVFLECVQDMDHENMFWYRQDPGLGLRLIYFSYDVKMKEKGDIPEGYSVSREKKERFSLILESASTNQTSMYLCASSPKRQSSYFGPGTRLTVT.

The chain combines TRBV28 with TRBJ2-7; the match to TRBD2 covers 13 bases. V gave up 6 bases and J gave up 4 bases; unmatched junction bases: 3. The CDR3 has 14 amino acids. CDR1 and CDR2 (germline): MDHEN, SYDVKM. CDR3 sequence: CASRPGLAGYEQYF. Here the CDR3 DNA reads TGTGCCAGCAGACCGGGACTAGCGGGGTACGAGCAGTACTTC.